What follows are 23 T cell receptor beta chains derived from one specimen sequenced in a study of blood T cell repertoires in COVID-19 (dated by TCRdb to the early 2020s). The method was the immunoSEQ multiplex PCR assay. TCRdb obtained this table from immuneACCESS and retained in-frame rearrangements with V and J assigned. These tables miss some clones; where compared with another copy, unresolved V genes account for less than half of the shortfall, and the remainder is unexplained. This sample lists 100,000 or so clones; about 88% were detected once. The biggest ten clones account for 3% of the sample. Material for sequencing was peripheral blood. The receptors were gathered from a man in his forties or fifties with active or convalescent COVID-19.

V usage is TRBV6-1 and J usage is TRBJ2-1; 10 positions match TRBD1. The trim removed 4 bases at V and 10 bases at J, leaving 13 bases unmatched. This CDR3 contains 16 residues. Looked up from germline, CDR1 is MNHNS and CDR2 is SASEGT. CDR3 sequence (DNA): TGTGCCAGCAGTGGCCCCTCGGGACAGGGGACGGGCGAGCAGTTCTTC. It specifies CASSGPSGQGTGEQFF.

CDR3 amino acids: CASSLAMESGNTIYF. DNA of the CDR3: TGTGCCAGCAGCTTGGCCATGGAGTCTGGAAACACCATATATTTT. J is TRBJ1-3 and V is TRBV5-4; no reliable D call. Trimming cost V 0 bases and J 1 base, with 8 bases left between them. This CDR3 has 15 amino acids. The germline gives CDR1 SGHNT, CDR2 YYREEE (reference sequence).

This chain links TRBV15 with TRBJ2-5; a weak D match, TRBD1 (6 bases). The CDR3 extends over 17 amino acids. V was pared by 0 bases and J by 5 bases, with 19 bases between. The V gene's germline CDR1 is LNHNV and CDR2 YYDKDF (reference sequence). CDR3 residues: CATSRDQVGHPGETQYF. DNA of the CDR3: TGTGCCACCAGCAGAGATCAAGTGGGACACCCCGGGGAGACCCAGTACTTC.

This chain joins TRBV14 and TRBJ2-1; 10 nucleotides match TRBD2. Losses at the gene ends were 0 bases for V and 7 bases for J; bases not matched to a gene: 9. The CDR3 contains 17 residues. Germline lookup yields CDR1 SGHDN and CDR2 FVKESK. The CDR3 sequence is CASSQDAVAGGLNEQFF. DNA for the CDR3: TGTGCCAGCAGCCAAGATGCGGTAGCGGGGGGATTAAATGAGCAGTTCTTC.

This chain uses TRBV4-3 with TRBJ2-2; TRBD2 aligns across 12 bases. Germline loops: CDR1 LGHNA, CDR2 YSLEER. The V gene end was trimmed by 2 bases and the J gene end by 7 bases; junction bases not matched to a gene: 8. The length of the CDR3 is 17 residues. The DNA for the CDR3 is TGCGCCAGCAGCCAATCAACTAGCGGGGGGACCAGCGGGGAGCTGTTTTTT. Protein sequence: CASSQSTSGGTSGELFF.

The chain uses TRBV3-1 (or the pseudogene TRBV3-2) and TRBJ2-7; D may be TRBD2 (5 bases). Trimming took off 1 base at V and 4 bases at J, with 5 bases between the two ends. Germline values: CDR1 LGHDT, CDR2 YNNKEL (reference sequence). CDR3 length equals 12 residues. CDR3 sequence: CASSQGGYEQYV. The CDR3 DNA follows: TGTGCCAGCAGCCAAGGAGGGTACGAGCAGTACGTC.

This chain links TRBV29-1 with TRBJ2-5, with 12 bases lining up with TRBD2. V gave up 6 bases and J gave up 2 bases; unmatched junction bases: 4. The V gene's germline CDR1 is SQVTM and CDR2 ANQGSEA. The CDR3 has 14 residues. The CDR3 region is CSVTSGGAQETQYF. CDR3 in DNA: TGCAGCGTGACTAGCGGGGGAGCACAAGAGACCCAGTACTTC.

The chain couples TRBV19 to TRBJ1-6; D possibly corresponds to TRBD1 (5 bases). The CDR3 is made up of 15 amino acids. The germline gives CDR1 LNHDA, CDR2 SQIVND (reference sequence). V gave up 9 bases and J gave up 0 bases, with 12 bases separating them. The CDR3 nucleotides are TGTGCCAGCCGGGGGGACCCCTCCTATAATTCACCCCTCCACTTT. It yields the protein CASRGDPSYNSPLHF.

CDR3 residues: CASSRMTVGTYEQYF. The CDR3 nucleotides are TGTGCCAGCAGCCGGATGACAGTGGGGACCTACGAGCAGTACTTC. The chain combines TRBV3-1 (or the pseudogene TRBV3-2) with TRBJ2-7; D may be TRBD1 (5 bases). Trimming took off 4 bases at V and 2 bases at J, with 15 bases between the two ends. From germline, CDR1 is LGHDT and CDR2 YNNKEL (reference sequence). There are 15 residues in the CDR3.

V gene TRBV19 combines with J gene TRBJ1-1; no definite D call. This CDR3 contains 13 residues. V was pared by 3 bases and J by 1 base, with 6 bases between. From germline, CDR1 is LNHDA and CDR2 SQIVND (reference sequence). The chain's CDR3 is CASSMRENTEAFF. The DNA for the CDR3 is TGTGCCAGTAGTATGCGAGAGAACACTGAAGCTTTCTTT.

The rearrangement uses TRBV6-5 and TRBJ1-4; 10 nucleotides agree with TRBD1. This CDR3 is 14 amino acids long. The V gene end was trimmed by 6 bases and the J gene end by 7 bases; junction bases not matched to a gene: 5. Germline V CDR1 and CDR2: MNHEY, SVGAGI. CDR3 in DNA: TGTGCCAGCAGCCTCGGGACAGGGGCTGAAAAACTGTTTTTT. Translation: CASSLGTGAEKLFF.

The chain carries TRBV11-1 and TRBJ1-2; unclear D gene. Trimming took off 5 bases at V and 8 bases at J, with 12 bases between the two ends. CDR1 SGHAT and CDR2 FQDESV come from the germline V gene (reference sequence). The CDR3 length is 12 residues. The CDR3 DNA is TGTGCCAGCAGCCAGACATCGGGAGGCTACACCTTC. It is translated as CASSQTSGGYTF.

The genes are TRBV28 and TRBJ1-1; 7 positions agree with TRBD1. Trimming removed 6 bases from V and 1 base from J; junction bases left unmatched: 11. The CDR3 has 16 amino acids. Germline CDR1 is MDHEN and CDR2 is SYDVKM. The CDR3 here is CASSVGLGQENTEAFF. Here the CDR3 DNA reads TGTGCCAGCAGCGTAGGTCTCGGACAGGAGAACACTGAAGCTTTCTTT.

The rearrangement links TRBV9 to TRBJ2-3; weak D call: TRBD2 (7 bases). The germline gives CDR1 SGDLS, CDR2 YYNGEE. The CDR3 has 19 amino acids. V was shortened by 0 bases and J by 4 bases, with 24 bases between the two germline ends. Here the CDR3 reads CASSVEEVGGATGSDTQYF. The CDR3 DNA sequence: TGTGCCAGCAGCGTAGAGGAGGTTGGGGGGGCCACCGGTTCAGATACGCAGTATTTT. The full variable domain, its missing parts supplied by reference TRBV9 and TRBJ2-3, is DSGVTQTPKHLITATGQRVTLRCSPRSGDLSVYWYQQSLDQGLQFLIQYYNGEERAKGNILERFSAQQFPDLHSELNLSSLELGDSALYFCASSVEEVGGATGSDTQYFGPGTRLTVL.

This CDR3 reads CASSQAGTGAVNEQFF. CDR3 DNA sequence: TGTGCCAGCAGCCAAGCCGGGACAGGGGCGGTTAATGAGCAGTTCTTC. This chain joins TRBV4-2 and TRBJ2-1; TRBD1 aligns across 10 bases. The CDR3 spans 16 residues. The V and J ends lost 1 base and 7 bases, in that order; junction bases with no gene match: 7. Per the germline V gene, CDR1 is LGHNA and CDR2 is YNFKEQ.

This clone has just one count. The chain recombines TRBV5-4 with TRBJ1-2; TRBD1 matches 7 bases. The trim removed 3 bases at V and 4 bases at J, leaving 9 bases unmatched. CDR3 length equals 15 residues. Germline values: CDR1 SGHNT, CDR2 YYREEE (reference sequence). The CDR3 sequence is CASSSSDREGYGYTF. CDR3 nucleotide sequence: TGTGCCAGCAGCTCATCAGACAGGGAAGGCTATGGCTACACCTTC.

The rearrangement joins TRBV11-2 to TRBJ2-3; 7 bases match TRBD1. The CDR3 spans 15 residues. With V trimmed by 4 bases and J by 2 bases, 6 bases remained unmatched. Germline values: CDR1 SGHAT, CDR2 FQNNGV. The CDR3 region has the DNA TGTGCCAGCAGCTATCCGGGACAGCTCACAGATACGCAGTATTTT. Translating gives CASSYPGQLTDTQYF. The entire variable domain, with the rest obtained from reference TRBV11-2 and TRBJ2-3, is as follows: EAGVAQSPRYKIIEKRQSVAFWCNPISGHATLYWYQQILGQGPKLLIQFQNNGVVDDSQLPKDRFSAERLKGVDSTLKIQPAKLEDSAVYLCASSYPGQLTDTQYFGPGTRLTVL.

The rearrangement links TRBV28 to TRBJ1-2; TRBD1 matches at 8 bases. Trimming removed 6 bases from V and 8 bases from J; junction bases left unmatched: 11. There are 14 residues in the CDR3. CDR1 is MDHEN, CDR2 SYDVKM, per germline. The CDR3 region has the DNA TGTGCCAGCAGCGGACAGGGAGCCTCCTGGGGCTACACCTTC. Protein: CASSGQGASWGYTF.

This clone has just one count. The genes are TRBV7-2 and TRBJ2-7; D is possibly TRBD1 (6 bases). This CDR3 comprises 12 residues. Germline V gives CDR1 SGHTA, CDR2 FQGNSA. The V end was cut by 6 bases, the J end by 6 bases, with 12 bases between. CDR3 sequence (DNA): TGTGCCAGCAGTCAAAGAGGGGGCGAGCAGTACTTC. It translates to CASSQRGGEQYF. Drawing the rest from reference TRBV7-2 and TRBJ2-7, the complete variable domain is GAGVSQSPSNKVTEKGKDVELRCDPISGHTALYWYRQSLGQGLEFLIYFQGNSAPDKSGLPSDRFSAERTGGSVSTLTIQRTQQEDSAVYLCASSQRGGEQYFGPGTRLTVT.

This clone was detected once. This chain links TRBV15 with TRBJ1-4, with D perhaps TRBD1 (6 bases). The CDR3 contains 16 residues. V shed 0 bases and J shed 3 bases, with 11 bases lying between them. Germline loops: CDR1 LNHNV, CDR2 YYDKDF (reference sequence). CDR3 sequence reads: CATSRDQGTSNEKLFF. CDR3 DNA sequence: TGTGCCACCAGCAGAGATCAGGGGACCTCTAATGAAAAACTGTTTTTT. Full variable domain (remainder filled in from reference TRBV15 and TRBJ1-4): DAMVIQNPRYQVTQFGKPVTLSCSQTLNHNVMYWYQQKSSQAPKLLFHYYDKDFNNEADTPDNFQSRRPNTSFCFLDIRSPGLGDTAMYLCATSRDQGTSNEKLFFGSGTQLSVL.

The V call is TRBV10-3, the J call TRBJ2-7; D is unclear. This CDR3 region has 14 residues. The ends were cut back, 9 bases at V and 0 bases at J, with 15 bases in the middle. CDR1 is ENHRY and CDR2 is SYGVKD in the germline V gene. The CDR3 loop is CAMGSGFPSYEQYF. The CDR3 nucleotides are TGTGCCATGGGCAGTGGGTTCCCCTCCTACGAGCAGTACTTC.

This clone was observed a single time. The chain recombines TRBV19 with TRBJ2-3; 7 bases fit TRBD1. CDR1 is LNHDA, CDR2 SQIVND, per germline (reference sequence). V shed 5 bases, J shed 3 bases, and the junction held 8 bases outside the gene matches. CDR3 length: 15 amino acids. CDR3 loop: CASSPRQGETDTQYF. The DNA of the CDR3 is TGTGCCAGTAGTCCACGACAGGGTGAGACAGATACGCAGTATTTT.

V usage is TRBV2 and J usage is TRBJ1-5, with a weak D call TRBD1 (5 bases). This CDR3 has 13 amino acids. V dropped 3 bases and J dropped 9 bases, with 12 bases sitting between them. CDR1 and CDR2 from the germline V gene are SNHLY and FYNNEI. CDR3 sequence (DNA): TGTGCCAGCAGTGATGATTTTGGGGCGCCCCAGCATTTT. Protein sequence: CASSDDFGAPQHF.